Included here is one TCR beta chain sequence, with context. The antigen is unknown. Per germline, CDR1 SGHAT and CDR2 FQNNGV. V shed 0 bases and J shed 1 base, with 12 bases lying between them. This CDR3 contains 16 residues. The data stem from a study of T cell responses to AZD1222 COVID-19 vaccine. TCRdb's table, derived via immunoSEQ multiplex PCR, lists solely in-frame clones and lacks some. Here the sample spans about 150,000 clones, 70% to 90% being singletons. Study conclusions and caveats: There were mostly white British donors and more females than males, and clonal diversity was possibly underestimated. Among AZD1222 vaccinees, only six were seropositive at baseline.

The J gene is TRBJ2-5, the V gene TRBV11-2, with D hard to call. This clonotype was sampled from an adult in good health. Sequences were derived from peripheral blood, sampled on day 0 of AZD1222 vaccination. The DNA for the CDR3 is TGTGCCAGCAGCTTAGATTCACTCAGGAGCCAAGAGACCCAGTACTTC. This encodes CASSLDSLRSQETQYF. The full variable domain, with the rest looked up from reference TRBV11-2 and TRBJ2-5, is EAGVAQSPRYKIIEKRQSVAFWCNPISGHATLYWYQQILGQGPKLLIQFQNNGVVDDSQLPKDRFSAERLKGVDSTLKIQPAKLEDSAVYLCASSLDSLRSQETQYFGPGTRLLVL.